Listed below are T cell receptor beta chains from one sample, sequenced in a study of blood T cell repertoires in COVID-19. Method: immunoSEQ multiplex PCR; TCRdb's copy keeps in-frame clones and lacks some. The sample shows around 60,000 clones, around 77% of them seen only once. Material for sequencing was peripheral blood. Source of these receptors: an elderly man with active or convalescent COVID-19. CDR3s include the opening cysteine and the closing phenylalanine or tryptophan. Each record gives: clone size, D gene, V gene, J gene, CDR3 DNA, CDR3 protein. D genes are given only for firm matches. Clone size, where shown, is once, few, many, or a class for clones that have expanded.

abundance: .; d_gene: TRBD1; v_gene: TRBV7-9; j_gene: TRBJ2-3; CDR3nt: TGTGCCAGCAGCTTCGTAATACACACGACAGGGGGCGCAGATACGCAGTATTTT; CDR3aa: CASSFVIHTTGGADTQYF
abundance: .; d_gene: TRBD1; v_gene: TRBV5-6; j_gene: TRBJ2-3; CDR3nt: TGTGCCAGCAGCTTGGACCCAGGGGGCTCGGATACGCAGTATTTT; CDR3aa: CASSLDPGGSDTQYF
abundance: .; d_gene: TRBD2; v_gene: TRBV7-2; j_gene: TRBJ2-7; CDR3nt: TGTGCCAGCAGCGCAACTAGCGGTACTTACGAGCAGTACTTC; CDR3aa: CASSATSGTYEQYF
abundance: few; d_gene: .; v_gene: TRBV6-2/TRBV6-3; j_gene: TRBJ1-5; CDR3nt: TGTGCCAGCAGCACCAACCCTGTTGACAGAGGTAGCAATCAGCCCCAGCATTTT; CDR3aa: CASSTNPVDRGSNQPQHF
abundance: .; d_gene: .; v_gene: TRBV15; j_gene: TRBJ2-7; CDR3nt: TGTGCCACCAGCAGAGAGGGCTTATCCTACGAGCAGTACTTC; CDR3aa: CATSREGLSYEQYF
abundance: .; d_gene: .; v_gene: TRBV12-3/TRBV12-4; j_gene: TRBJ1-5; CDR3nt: TGTGCCAGCAGTCGACAGGTCAATCAGCCCCAGCATTTT; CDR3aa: CASSRQVNQPQHF
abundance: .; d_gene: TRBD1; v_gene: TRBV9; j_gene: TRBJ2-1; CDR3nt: TGTGCCAGCAGCGCGCCGGGACAGCTATTTCACGGGCAGTTCTTC; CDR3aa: CASSAPGQLFHGQFF
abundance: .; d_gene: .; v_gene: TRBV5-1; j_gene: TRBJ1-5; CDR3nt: TGCGCCAGCAGCTACGAAGGGGGCAATCAGCCCCAGCATTTT; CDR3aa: CASSYEGGNQPQHF
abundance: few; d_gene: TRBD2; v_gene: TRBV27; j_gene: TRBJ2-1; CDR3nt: TGTGCCAGCAGTTTACTCACTAGCGGGAGTTTTTTTTCCCATGAGCAGTTCTTC; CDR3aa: CASSLLTSGSFFSHEQFF
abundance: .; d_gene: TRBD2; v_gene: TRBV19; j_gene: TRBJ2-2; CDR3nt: TGTGCCAGTAGAGCGGCGGGGGAAAACACCGGGGAGCTGTTTTTT; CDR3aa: CASRAAGENTGELFF
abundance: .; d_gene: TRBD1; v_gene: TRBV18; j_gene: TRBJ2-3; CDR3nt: TGTGCCAGCTCACCGACCGGGACAGGGGTTTTGGATACGCAGTATTTT; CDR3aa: CASSPTGTGVLDTQYF
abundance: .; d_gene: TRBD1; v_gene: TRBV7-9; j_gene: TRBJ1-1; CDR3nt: TGTGCCAGCAGCTCTAAAGGGGACAGACCGAACACTGAAGCTTTCTTT; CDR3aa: CASSSKGDRPNTEAFF
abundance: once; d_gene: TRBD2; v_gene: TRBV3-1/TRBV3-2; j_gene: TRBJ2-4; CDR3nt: TGTGCCAGCAGCCAACGGGGGGGCCAGGATAACATTCAGTACTTC; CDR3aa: CASSQRGGQDNIQYF
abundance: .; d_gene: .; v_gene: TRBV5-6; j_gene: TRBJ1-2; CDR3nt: TGTGCCAGCAGCTTACAGGGTTTCTATGGCTACACCTTC; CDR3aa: CASSLQGFYGYTF
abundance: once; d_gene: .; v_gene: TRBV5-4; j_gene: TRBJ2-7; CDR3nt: TGTGCCAGCAGCCGCCAAGGGGGTACCTACGAGCAGTACTTC; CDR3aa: CASSRQGGTYEQYF
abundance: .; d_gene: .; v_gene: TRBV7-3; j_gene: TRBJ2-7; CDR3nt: TGTGCCAGCAGTTCGATGATGGGGGCCGGGGAGCAGTACTTC; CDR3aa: CASSSMMGAGEQYF
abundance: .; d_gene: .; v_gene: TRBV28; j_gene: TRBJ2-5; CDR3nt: TGTGCCAGCAGTGGGCAGGGGGAGACCCAGTACTTC; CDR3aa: CASSGQGETQYF
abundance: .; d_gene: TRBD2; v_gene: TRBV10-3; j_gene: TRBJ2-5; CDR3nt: TGTGCCATCAGTAGGACTAGCGGGGGGCCGGGAGAGACCCAGTACTTC; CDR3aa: CAISRTSGGPGETQYF